This passage covers 24 T cell receptor beta chains from one sample sequenced in a study of shared clonotypes between healthy human individuals. Some clones are missing from TCRdb's copy, which holds only in-frame ones; the method was immunoSEQ multiplex PCR. The sample holds some 490,000 clones; around 73% are singletons and the top ten take 9.5% to 15%. Material for sequencing was PBMCs. These receptors all stem from a middle-aged woman in good health. Some clones in this sample may be carry-over from other donors' samples.

This clone has just a few counts. The chain couples TRBV6-1 to TRBJ1-5, with TRBD1 identical over 8 bases. The CDR3 is 16 residues long. After removal of 4 bases from V and 3 bases from J, the junction contained 8 bases not matched to a gene. Germline lookup yields CDR1 MNHNS and CDR2 SASEGT. CDR3 in amino acids: CASSGRTGTFNQPQHF. CDR3 nucleotide sequence: TGTGCCAGCAGTGGACGGACAGGGACGTTCAATCAGCCCCAGCATTTT.

This clone showed up just a few times. V gene TRBV30 combines with J gene TRBJ1-5; perhaps TRBD1 as D (6 bases). The V end was cut by 1 base, the J end by 0 bases, with 10 bases between. Germline lookup yields CDR1 GTSNPN and CDR2 SVGIG (reference sequence). The CDR3 length is 15 residues. The CDR3, as DNA: TGTGCCTGGAGTGGGGGGACATTTAGCAATCAGCCCCAGCATTTT. The encoded protein is CAWSGGTFSNQPQHF.

This chain joins TRBV7-8 and TRBJ1-1; D gene uncertain. Germline V lookup: CDR1 SGHVS, CDR2 FQNEAQ. This CDR3 has 12 residues. Trimming pared 3 bases from V and 6 bases from J, leaving 8 bases between. CDR3 in DNA: TGTGCCAGCAGCTTGCAAGGCGCTGAAGCTTTCTTT. This codes for CASSLQGAEAFF.

This chain connects TRBV7-9 to TRBJ2-7, with 7 positions matching TRBD1. V lost 5 bases, J lost 6 bases, and 7 bases stayed unmatched. Germline-derived CDR1 and CDR2 are SEHNR and FQNEAQ (reference sequence). The CDR3 is 13 residues long. The CDR3 here is CASSLTGEVEQYF. In DNA, the CDR3 is TGTGCCAGCAGCCTCACAGGGGAAGTCGAGCAGTACTTC.

The CDR3 sequence: CASSYDRDGPQYF. The CDR3 DNA reads TGTGCCAGCAGCTACGACAGGGATGGCCCCCAGTACTTC. V gene TRBV7-2 combines with J gene TRBJ2-7; 7 nucleotides align to TRBD1. Unmatched junction bases numbered 10, after V lost 4 bases and J lost 10 bases. CDR1 and CDR2 from the germline V gene are SGHTA and FQGNSA. The CDR3 consists of 13 residues.

This clone has a handful of counts. The chain is built from TRBV7-9 and TRBJ1-1; the D is unclear. There are 13 residues in the CDR3. The V and J ends lost 1 base and 8 bases respectively, with 11 bases between them. The germline V gene encodes CDR1 SEHNR and CDR2 FQNEAQ (reference sequence). The CDR3 loop is CASSLELGLEAFF. The CDR3 region has the DNA TGTGCCAGCAGCTTAGAACTAGGACTCGAAGCTTTCTTT.

The chain has TRBV29-1 and TRBJ2-3; perhaps TRBD2 as D (5 bases). V lost 0 bases to trimming and J lost 5 bases, with 15 bases between them. This CDR3 has 15 amino acids. Germline-derived CDR1 and CDR2 are SQVTM and ANQGSEA. CDR3 region: CSVEEGRARVDTQYF. CDR3 DNA sequence: TGCAGCGTTGAAGAAGGGCGGGCACGGGTAGATACGCAGTATTTT.

The rearrangement links TRBV9 to TRBJ2-6; D ambiguous. Germline CDR1 and CDR2: SGDLS and YYNGEE. The V end lost 3 bases, the J end lost 0 bases, and 7 bases lay between the germline ends. This CDR3 spans 15 amino acids. CDR3 sequence reads: CASSGRFSGANVLTF. CDR3 bases: TGTGCCAGCAGCGGCCGGTTCTCTGGGGCCAACGTCCTGACTTTC.

The chain has TRBV11-2 and TRBJ2-7; D gene ambiguous. This CDR3 comprises 14 residues. Trimming removed 5 bases at V and 1 base at J, with 12 bases between. CDR1 SGHAT and CDR2 FQNNGV come from the germline V gene. The DNA of the CDR3 is TGTGCCAGCAGCCTCCGGACGAATTCCTACGAGCAGTACTTC. This codes for CASSLRTNSYEQYF.

Here the CDR3 reads CASSPGLADFTDTQYF. CDR3 bases: TGTGCCAGCAGCCCCGGACTAGCGGATTTCACAGATACGCAGTATTTT. The gene calls are TRBV7-3 and TRBJ2-3; TRBD2 aligns across 10 bases. This CDR3 has 16 residues. Germline V gene data show CDR1 as SGHTA and CDR2 as FQGTGA. After removal of 5 bases from V and 2 bases from J, the junction contained 7 bases not matched to a gene.

The chain couples TRBV7-9 to TRBJ1-2; 8 bases line up with TRBD1. The ends lost 5 bases at V and 5 bases at J; junction bases unmatched: 4. This CDR3 comprises 13 residues. The germline CDR1 and CDR2 sequences are SEHNR and FQNEAQ (reference sequence). CDR3 nucleotide sequence: TGTGCCAGCAGCCCACAGGGGGTATATGGCTACACCTTC. Encoded protein: CASSPQGVYGYTF.

Notes on this clone: A far larger clone lies a single base away; this is likely a read error. As the CDR3 is not closed by the conserved phenylalanine or tryptophan, this likely results from a read error. The rearrangement uses TRBV28 and TRBJ1-1; TRBD1 agrees at 10 bases. Germline values: CDR1 MDHEN, CDR2 SYDVKM. This CDR3 is built from 15 residues. V lost 2 bases, J lost 6 bases, and 6 bases stayed unmatched. CDR3 nucleotide sequence: TGTGCCAGCAGTTTACAGGACAGGGGGTTTCCTGAAGCTTTCCTT. Translated, it gives CASSLQDRGFPEAFL.

This chain connects TRBV2 to TRBJ2-5; 10 bases line up with TRBD1. Looked up from germline, CDR1 is SNHLY and CDR2 is FYNNEI. Germline trimming cut 6 bases from V and 4 bases from J; bases unmatched to any gene: 5. This CDR3 region has 14 residues. The CDR3 region has the DNA TGTGCCAGCAGAAAAGGACAGGGGGTAGAGACCCAGTACTTC. It translates to CASRKGQGVETQYF.

This clone was recorded a few times. The chain has TRBV12-5 and TRBJ2-7; D ambiguous. The V gene's germline CDR1 is LGHNT and CDR2 FRNRAP. CDR3 length: 16 residues. V shed 0 bases and J shed 1 base, with 13 bases lying between them. CDR3 sequence (DNA): TGTGCTAGTGGTTTGGTATTCGGCGATTGGTCCTACGAGCAGTACTTC. Protein: CASGLVFGDWSYEQYF.

The rearrangement joins TRBV7-6 to TRBJ1-3, with TRBD1 matching over 7 bases. This CDR3 is 16 amino acids long. The V segment lost 5 bases and the J segment 3 bases; nucleotides outside the gene matches: 10. Per the germline V gene, CDR1 is SGHVS and CDR2 is FNYEAQ. CDR3 sequence (DNA): TGTGCCAGCAGCCCTTCAGGGGGACAAAGTGGAAACACCATATATTTT. Translation gives CASSPSGGQSGNTIYF.

The V call is TRBV10-3, the J call TRBJ2-4, with D unclear. This CDR3 has 14 residues. CDR1 is ENHRY and CDR2 is SYGVKD in the germline V gene. The V and J ends lost 3 bases and 0 bases respectively, with 6 bases between them. CDR3 amino acids: CAISDQVAKNIQYF. The CDR3 DNA sequence: TGTGCCATCAGTGATCAGGTAGCCAAAAACATTCAGTACTTC.

The chain uses TRBV6-5 and TRBJ2-7, with D possibly being TRBD1 (6 bases). Trimming removed 5 bases from V and 5 bases from J, with 13 bases in between. In germline, CDR1 is MNHEY, CDR2 SVGAGI. The CDR3 spans 13 residues. CDR3 nucleotides: TGTGCCAGCAGTACTGGGGGCCGGAACGAGCAGTACTTC. Protein sequence: CASSTGGRNEQYF.

This sequence joins TRBV11-2 and TRBJ2-1; D not resolved. CDR3 size: 17 residues. The V end was cut by 0 bases, the J end by 0 bases, with 12 bases between. CDR1 is SGHAT and CDR2 is FQNNGV in the germline V gene. CDR3 nucleotides: TGTGCCAGCAGCTTAGATCTTGGGCCACGCTCCTACAATGAGCAGTTCTTC. It encodes CASSLDLGPRSYNEQFF. The whole variable domain, filled in from reference TRBV11-2 and TRBJ2-1, reads EAGVAQSPRYKIIEKRQSVAFWCNPISGHATLYWYQQILGQGPKLLIQFQNNGVVDDSQLPKDRFSAERLKGVDSTLKIQPAKLEDSAVYLCASSLDLGPRSYNEQFFGPGTRLTVL.

This clone was counted many times. The CDR3 sequence: CASSSLAGGPGYEQYF. The CDR3 nucleotides are TGCGCCAGCAGCTCGCTAGCGGGAGGGCCGGGTTACGAGCAGTACTTC. The chain combines TRBV5-1 with TRBJ2-7; 12 nucleotides match TRBD2. Germline CDR1 SGHRS, CDR2 YFSETQ. J was trimmed by 4 bases and V by 3 bases; bases with no gene match: 8. The CDR3 covers 16 residues.

The CDR3 sequence: CASSVTGADQPQHF. DNA for the CDR3: TGTGCCAGCAGTGTGACAGGGGCGGATCAGCCCCAGCATTTT. The V gene is TRBV2, the J gene TRBJ1-5, with 8 bases aligning to TRBD1. Trimming removed 4 bases from V and 5 bases from J; junction bases left unmatched: 4. CDR1 is SNHLY and CDR2 is FYNNEI in the germline V gene. The CDR3 runs 14 residues.

This rearrangement joins TRBV18 to TRBJ1-3, with D hard to call. V was pared by 2 bases and J by 2 bases, with 7 bases between. Germline loops: CDR1 KGHSH, CDR2 LQKENI. This CDR3 contains 14 residues. In nucleotides, the CDR3 is TGTGCCAGCTCACCAGAAAGGGCTGGAAACACCATATATTTT. Translation gives CASSPERAGNTIYF. The full variable domain, its missing parts supplied by reference TRBV18 and TRBJ1-3, is NAGVMQNPRHLVRRRGQEARLRCSPMKGHSHVYWYRQLPEEGLKFMVYLQKENIIDESGMPKERFSAEFPKEGPSILRIQQVVRGDSAAYFCASSPERAGNTIYFGEGSWLTVV.

V and J are TRBV4-1 and TRBJ2-3, with TRBD2 identical over 8 bases. Trimming took 5 bases from V and 3 from J; bases not matched to a gene: 10. The CDR3 is 16 amino acids. Germline assignment: CDR1 MGHRA and CDR2 YSYEKL. As DNA, the CDR3 is TGCGCCAGCAGCACGCGGAGCGGGAGTGGGACAGATACGCAGTATTTT. Protein: CASSTRSGSGTDTQYF.

The rearrangement links TRBV30 to TRBJ2-3; 8 bases map to TRBD2. This CDR3 has 15 residues. The V and J ends lost 0 bases and 3 bases, in that order; junction bases with no gene match: 5. Per germline, CDR1 GTSNPN and CDR2 SVGIG (reference sequence). The CDR3 is CAWSVGAGVTDTQYF. CDR3 DNA: TGTGCCTGGAGTGTAGGAGCGGGAGTAACAGATACGCAGTATTTT.

Notes on this clone: A much larger clone differs from this one at a single base, so this may be a read error. The chain couples TRBV7-3 to TRBJ2-2, with 8 bases lining up with TRBD1. The CDR3 extends over 13 amino acids. CDR1 is SGHTA and CDR2 is FQGTGA in the germline V gene. This chain's CDR3 is CTSATGGTGELFF. Written as DNA, the CDR3 is TGTACCAGCGCTACAGGGGGAACCGGGGAGCTGTTTTTT.